Each of the 9 T cell receptor beta chains below was sequenced from the same sample in a study of CD8+CD57+ T cells in acquired aplastic anemia. Genomic DNA, serving as template, underwent TCR beta VDJ and CDR3 profiling. TCRdb independently ran MiXCR on the reads; one entry per CDR3 protein. The data contain about 98,000 distinct CDR3 sequences, around two thirds of them seen just once; the ten biggest clones take up over 55%. The authors sequenced patients whose flow cytometry had shown CD8+CD57+ cell expansion. Sequenced sample: sorted CD4+, CD8+, or CD8+CD57+ T cells (not recorded which) from PBMCs. The source of these receptors is a human donor with aplastic anemia.

In this sample, this clonotype turned up many times. The rearrangement joins TRBV11-2 to TRBJ2-5, with 7 bases that match TRBD2. Germline CDR1 and CDR2: SGHAT and FQNNGV. With 2 bases clipped from V and 4 bases from J, the junction kept 7 bases outside the gene matches. The CDR3 has 15 amino acids. CDR3 sequence (DNA): TGTGCCAGCAGCTTATTGGGTAGCGGGTCAGAGACCCAGTACTTC. This sequence encodes CASSLLGSGSETQYF.

This clonotype was counted a few times. This chain links TRBV2 with TRBJ1-2; D is possibly TRBD1 (6 bases). The CDR3 consists of 13 residues. The germline V and J ends were trimmed by 3 bases and 7 bases, with 12 bases remaining between them. CDR1 is SNHLY, CDR2 FYNNEI, per germline. The CDR3 spells CASSDWGGVGYTF. CDR3 DNA sequence: TGTGCCAGCAGTGATTGGGGGGGCGTTGGCTACACCTTC. Full variable domain (missing parts from reference TRBV2 and TRBJ1-2): EPEVTQTPSHQVTQMGQEVILRCVPISNHLYFYWYRQILGQKVEFLVSFYNNEISEKSEIFDDQFSVERPDGSNFTLKIRSTKLEDSAMYFCASSDWGGVGYTFGSGTRLTVV.

V and J are TRBV29-1 and TRBJ2-3; 10 positions agree with TRBD2. The CDR3 runs to 19 residues. Trimming cost V 6 bases and J 2 bases; bases outside gene matches: 20. Per the germline V gene, CDR1 is SQVTM and CDR2 is ANQGSEA. The DNA of the CDR3 is TGCAGCGTCCTGCGACTAGCGGGTACGCTGTTGGGGGACACAGATACGCAGTATTTT. It yields the protein CSVLRLAGTLLGDTDTQYF.

This clonotype was seen once. The V and J genes are TRBV5-1 and TRBJ2-7, with D tentatively TRBD1 (6 bases). Germline V CDR1 and CDR2: SGHRS, YFSETQ. The CDR3 consists of 15 residues. Trimming left V 0 bases short and J 2 bases short, with 12 bases between. CDR3 DNA sequence: TGCGCCAGCAGCTTGGGGACAGTCACAACCTACGAGCAGTACTTC. This sequence encodes CASSLGTVTTYEQYF.

The rearrangement uses TRBV20-1 and TRBJ2-2; 8 positions agree with TRBD2. The CDR3 runs to 15 residues. V lost 3 bases to trimming and J lost 1 base; unmatched junction nucleotides: 4. Germline-derived CDR1 and CDR2 are DFQATT and SNEGSKA (reference sequence). For the CDR3, the DNA is TGCAGTGCTAGGGTGAGCGGGAGGAACACCGGGGAGCTGTTTTTT. Translated: CSARVSGRNTGELFF.

This chain joins TRBV2 and TRBJ2-6, with unresolved D. V dropped 3 bases and J dropped 1 base, with 7 bases sitting between them. The CDR3 loop spans 15 amino acids. Germline-derived CDR1 and CDR2 are SNHLY and FYNNEI. The CDR3 DNA follows: TGTGCCAGCAGTGAGGTAATATCTGGGGCCAACGTCCTGACTTTC. This sequence encodes CASSEVISGANVLTF.

The rearrangement links TRBV7-3 to TRBJ2-7; D gene uncertain. Trimming shortened V by 3 bases and J by 6 bases, and 9 bases separated the two germline ends. The CDR3 covers 12 residues. The germline V gene encodes CDR1 SGHTA and CDR2 FQGTGA. In DNA form, the CDR3 reads TGTGCCAGCAGCTTCGGGTTGGTCGAGCAGTACTTC. Protein product: CASSFGLVEQYF.

V gene TRBV2 combines with J gene TRBJ1-2, with D perhaps matching TRBD1 (6 bases). The CDR3 has 14 residues. CDR1 and CDR2 from the germline V gene are SNHLY and FYNNEI. The germline V and J ends were trimmed by 4 bases and 4 bases, with 13 bases remaining between them. In DNA form, the CDR3 reads TGTGCCAGCAGTGTTCAGGGGATCGGCTATGGCTACACCTTC. It translates to CASSVQGIGYGYTF.

V is TRBV18 and J is TRBJ2-1; TRBD2 aligns across 14 bases. This CDR3 spans 19 amino acids. V shed 3 bases, J shed 3 bases, and the junction held 10 bases outside the gene matches. CDR1 is KGHSH and CDR2 is LQKENI in the germline V gene. CDR3 region: CASSPEGTSGSSHYNEQFF. DNA of the CDR3: TGTGCCAGCTCACCTGAAGGGACTAGCGGGAGTTCTCACTACAATGAGCAGTTCTTC.